The clone carrying this T cell receptor (beta chain) was seen only a few times. Its antigen remains unknown. The data derive from a study of CD8 T cells in ankylosing spondylitis. Broader study findings: The authors found the disease-linked clones to be CD8+ and relatively rare in peripheral blood. In ankylosing spondylitis blood, a motif of about eight highly homologous TCR beta variants appeared characteristic.

MiXCR was run by TCRdb on the 5' RACE reads, yielding one entry per CDR3 protein. Of a few hundred thousand distinct CDR3 sequences in the sample, roughly 13% were seen once. V gave up 10 bases and J gave up 4 bases; unmatched junction bases: 7. The CDR3 is made up of 13 amino acids. The germline CDR1 and CDR2 sequences are MDHEN and SYDVKM. The source is a male donor with ankylosing spondylitis. The V gene is TRBV28, the J gene TRBJ2-1, with TRBD1 matching over 7 bases. Sequences were obtained from blood, either unsorted or a sorted T cell fraction (not recorded which). CDR3 nucleotide sequence: TGTGCCACCTCCGGGACAGATTACAATGAGCAGTTCTTC. Encoded protein: CATSGTDYNEQFF.